This entry describes one TCR beta chain. Its antigen is as yet unknown. V shed 6 bases and J 2 bases; nucleotides not matched to a gene: 2. CDR1 and CDR2 from the germline V gene are SQVTM and ANQGSEA. The CDR3 runs to 13 residues. This entry belongs to a study of cytomegalovirus exposure and HLA in healthy donors. Study results and caveats: In vitro testing confirmed a few CMV-associated chains as specific for CMV antigens. From TCR beta sequences, most subjects' HLA-A and HLA-B alleles were reportedly predicted accurately. In a later analysis, approximately 15,000 TCR beta sequences were associated with HLA alleles at 0.05 false discovery rate. Being productive about 87% or about 30% of the time was typical of most TCR beta V segments in an earlier analysis.

PCR employed 60 Vbeta and 13 Jbeta primers. The assay was immunoSEQ multiplex PCR, and TCRdb's table has in-frame clones only and misses some. Seen here are 120,000 to 150,000 clones, around 79% observed once, and the top ten hold approximately 8.8%. Sequenced input: PBMCs. The receptor was derived from a woman in her 50s in good health and CMV-seropositive. V and J are TRBV29-1 and TRBJ2-2; TRBD1 aligns across 8 bases. The CDR3, as DNA: TGCAGCGTCGGGACAGGAAACACCGGGGAGCTGTTTTTT. Its protein is CSVGTGNTGELFF.